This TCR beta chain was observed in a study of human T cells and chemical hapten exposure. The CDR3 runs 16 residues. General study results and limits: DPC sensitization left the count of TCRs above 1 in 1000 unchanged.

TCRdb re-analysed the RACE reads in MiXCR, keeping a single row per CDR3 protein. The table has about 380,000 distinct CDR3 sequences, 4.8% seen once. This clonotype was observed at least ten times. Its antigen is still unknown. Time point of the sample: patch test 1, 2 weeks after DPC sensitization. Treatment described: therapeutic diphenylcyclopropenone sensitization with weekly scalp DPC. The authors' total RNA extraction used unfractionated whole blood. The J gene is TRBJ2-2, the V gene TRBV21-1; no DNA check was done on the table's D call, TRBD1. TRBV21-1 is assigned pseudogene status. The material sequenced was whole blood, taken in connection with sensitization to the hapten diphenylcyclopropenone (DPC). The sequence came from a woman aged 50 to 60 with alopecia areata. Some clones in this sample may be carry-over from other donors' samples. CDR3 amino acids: CASSILGQGYTGELFF. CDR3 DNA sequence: TGTGCCAGCAGCATACTGGGACAGGGTTACACCGGGGAGCTGTTTTTT.